This TCR beta chain was profiled in a study of CD8+CD57+ T cells in acquired aplastic anemia. At the level of the study: Sorted CD4+ and CD8+ cells yielded about 3.1 ug of DNA on average.

Note on this clonotype: Its specificity is unknown.

General observations from the study: No significant difference in CD8+ Simpson's diversity was found between patients and controls. Both patients and controls carried the same twenty-nine CD8+ CDR3 sequences.

TCR beta VDJ and CDR3 profiles were obtained from a genomic DNA template. TCRdb re-analysed the reads in MiXCR, keeping a single row per CDR3 protein. The sample holds fewer than 250,000 distinct CDR3 sequences, roughly 45% seen once. Whoever was chosen for sequencing had shown CD8+CD57+ cell expansion by flow cytometry. With V trimmed by 1 base and J by 6 bases, 8 bases remained unmatched. Germline V CDR1 and CDR2: GTSNPN, SVGIG (reference sequence). There are 14 residues in the CDR3. The sample was sorted CD4+, CD8+, or CD8+CD57+ T cells (not recorded which) from PBMCs. The rearrangement links TRBV30 to TRBJ1-1, with 7 bases aligning to TRBD1. The receptor was isolated from a human donor with aplastic anemia. The CDR3: CAWSAGQERAEAFF. CDR3 DNA: TGTGCCTGGAGTGCCGGACAGGAGAGGGCTGAAGCTTTCTTT.